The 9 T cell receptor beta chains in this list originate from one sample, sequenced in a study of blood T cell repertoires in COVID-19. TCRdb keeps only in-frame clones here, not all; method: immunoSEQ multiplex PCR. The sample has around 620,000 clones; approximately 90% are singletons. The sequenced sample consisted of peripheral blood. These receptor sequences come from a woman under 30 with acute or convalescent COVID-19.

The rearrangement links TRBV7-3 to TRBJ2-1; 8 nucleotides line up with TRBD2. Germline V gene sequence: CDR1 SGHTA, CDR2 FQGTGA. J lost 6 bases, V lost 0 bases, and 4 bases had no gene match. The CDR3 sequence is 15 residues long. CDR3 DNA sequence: TGTGCCAGCAGCTTAACCGGGGGGGCCGGCAATGAGCAGTTCTTC. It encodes CASSLTGGAGNEQFF.

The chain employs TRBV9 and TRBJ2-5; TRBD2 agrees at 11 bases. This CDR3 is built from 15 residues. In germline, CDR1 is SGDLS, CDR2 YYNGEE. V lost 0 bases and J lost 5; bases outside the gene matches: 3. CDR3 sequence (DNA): TGTGCCAGCAGCGTAGTAGCGGGGGGGCGGGAGACCCAGTACTTC. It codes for CASSVVAGGRETQYF.

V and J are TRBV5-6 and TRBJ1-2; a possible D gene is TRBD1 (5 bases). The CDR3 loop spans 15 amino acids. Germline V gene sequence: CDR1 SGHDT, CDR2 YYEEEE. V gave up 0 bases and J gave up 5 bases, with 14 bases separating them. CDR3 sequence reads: CASSLAPGVGYGYTF. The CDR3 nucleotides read TGTGCCAGCAGCTTGGCCCCGGGGGTTGGGTATGGCTACACCTTC.

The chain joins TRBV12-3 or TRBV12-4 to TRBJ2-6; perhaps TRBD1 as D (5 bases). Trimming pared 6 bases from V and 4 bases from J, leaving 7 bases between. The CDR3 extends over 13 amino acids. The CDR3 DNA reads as TGTGCCAGCAGAAGGACAGGGGCCAACGTCCTGACTTTC. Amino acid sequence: CASRRTGANVLTF.

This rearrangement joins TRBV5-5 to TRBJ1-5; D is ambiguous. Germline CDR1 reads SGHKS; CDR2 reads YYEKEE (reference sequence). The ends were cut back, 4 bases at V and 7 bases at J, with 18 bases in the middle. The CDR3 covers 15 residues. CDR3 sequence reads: CASSLDVALWQPQHF. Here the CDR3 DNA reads TGTGCCAGCAGCCTGGACGTGGCCCTCTGGCAGCCCCAGCATTTT.

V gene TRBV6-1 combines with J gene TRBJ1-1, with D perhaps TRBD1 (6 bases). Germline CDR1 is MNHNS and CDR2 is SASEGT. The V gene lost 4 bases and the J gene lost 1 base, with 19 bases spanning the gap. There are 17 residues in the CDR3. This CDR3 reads CASSGDLRTVPNTEAFF. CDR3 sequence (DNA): TGTGCCAGCAGTGGGGATCTTAGGACAGTTCCGAACACTGAAGCTTTCTTT.

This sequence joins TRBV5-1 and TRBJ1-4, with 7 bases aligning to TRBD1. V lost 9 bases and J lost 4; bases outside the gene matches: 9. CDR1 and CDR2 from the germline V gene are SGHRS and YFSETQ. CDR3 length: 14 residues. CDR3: CATRKGADNEKLFF. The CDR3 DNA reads TGCGCCACCAGGAAGGGGGCGGATAATGAAAAACTGTTTTTT.

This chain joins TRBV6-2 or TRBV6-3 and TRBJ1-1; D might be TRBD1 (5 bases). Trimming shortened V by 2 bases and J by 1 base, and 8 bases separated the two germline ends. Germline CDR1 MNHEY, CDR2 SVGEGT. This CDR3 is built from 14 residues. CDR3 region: CASSYDSQNTEAFF. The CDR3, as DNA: TGTGCCAGCAGTTACGACAGCCAGAACACTGAAGCTTTCTTT.

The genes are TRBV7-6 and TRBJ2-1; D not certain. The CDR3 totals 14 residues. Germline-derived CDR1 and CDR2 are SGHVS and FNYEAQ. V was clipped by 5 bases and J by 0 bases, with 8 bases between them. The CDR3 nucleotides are TGTGCCAGCAGCCCCATCAGCTCCTACAATGAGCAGTTCTTC. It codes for CASSPISSYNEQFF.